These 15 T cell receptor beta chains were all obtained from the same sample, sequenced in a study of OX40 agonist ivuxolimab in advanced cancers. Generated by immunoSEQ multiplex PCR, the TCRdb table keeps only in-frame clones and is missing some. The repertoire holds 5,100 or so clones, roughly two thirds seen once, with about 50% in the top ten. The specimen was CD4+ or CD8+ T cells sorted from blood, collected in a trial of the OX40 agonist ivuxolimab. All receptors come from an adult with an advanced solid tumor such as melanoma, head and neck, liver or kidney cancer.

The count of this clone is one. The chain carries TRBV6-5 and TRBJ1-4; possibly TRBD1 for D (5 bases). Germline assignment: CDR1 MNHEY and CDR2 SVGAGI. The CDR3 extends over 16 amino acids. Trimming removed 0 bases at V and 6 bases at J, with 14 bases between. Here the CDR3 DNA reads TGTGCCAGCAGTTACTCCGGGGGAGACGAGGATGAAAAACTGTTTTTT. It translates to CASSYSGGDEDEKLFF.

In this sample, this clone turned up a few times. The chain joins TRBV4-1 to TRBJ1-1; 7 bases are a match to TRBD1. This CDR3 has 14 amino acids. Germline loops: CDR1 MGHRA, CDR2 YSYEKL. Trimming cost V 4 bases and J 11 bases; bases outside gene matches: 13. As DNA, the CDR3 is TGCGCCAGCAGCCCGACAGGGTGGGGAATTGATGCTTTCTTT. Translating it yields CASSPTGWGIDAFF.

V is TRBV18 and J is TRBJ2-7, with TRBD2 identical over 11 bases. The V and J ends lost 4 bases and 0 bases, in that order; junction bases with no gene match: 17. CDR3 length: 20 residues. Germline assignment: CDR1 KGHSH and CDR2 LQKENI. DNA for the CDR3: TGTGCCAGCTCACAGCCAGACAATCGAATTAGCGGGAGGGCCTCCTACGAGCAGTACTTC. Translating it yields CASSQPDNRISGRASYEQYF.

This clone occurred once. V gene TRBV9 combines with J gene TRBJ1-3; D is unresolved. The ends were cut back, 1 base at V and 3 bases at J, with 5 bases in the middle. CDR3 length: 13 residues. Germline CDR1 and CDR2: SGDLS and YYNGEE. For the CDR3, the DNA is TGTGCCAGCAGCGTAAACAGTGGAAACACCATATATTTT. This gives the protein CASSVNSGNTIYF.

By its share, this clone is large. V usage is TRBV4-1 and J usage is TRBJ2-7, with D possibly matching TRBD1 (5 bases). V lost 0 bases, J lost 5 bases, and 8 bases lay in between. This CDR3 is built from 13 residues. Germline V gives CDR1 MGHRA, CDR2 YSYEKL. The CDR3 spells CASSQDTGNEQYF. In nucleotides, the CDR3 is TGCGCCAGCAGCCAAGATACAGGCAACGAGCAGTACTTC.

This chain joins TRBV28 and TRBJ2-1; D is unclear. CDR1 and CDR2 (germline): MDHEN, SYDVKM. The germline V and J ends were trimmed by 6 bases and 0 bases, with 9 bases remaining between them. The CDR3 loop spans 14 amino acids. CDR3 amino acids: CASRPGSSYNEQFF. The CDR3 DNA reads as TGTGCCAGCAGGCCAGGTAGCTCCTACAATGAGCAGTTCTTC.

The CDR3 sequence is CATSRAAGPGTDLYGYTF. The DNA for the CDR3 is TGTGCCACCAGCAGAGCGGCGGGGCCCGGGACGGATCTCTATGGCTACACCTTC. The chain is built from TRBV15 and TRBJ1-2, with a tentative D call TRBD1 (5 bases). Germline V CDR1 and CDR2: LNHNV, YYDKDF (reference sequence). V dropped 1 base and J dropped 4 bases, with 22 bases sitting between them. The CDR3 loop spans 18 amino acids.

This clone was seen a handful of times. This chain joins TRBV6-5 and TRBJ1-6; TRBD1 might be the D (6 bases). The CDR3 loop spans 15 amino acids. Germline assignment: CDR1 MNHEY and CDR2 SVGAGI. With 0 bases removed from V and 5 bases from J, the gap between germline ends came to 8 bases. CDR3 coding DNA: TGTGCCAGCAGTTACTCGGGGGCGAATAATTCACCCCTCCACTTT. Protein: CASSYSGANNSPLHF.

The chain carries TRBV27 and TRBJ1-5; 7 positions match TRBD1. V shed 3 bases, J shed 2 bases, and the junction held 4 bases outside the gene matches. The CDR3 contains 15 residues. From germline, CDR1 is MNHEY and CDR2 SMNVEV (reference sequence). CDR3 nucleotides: TGTGCCAGCAGTTTCGGCACAGGGGGCAATCAGCCCCAGCATTTT. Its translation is CASSFGTGGNQPQHF.

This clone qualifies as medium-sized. In nucleotides, the CDR3 is TGTGCCAGCAGCCTCCTATCTAGTTACAATGAGCAGTTCTTC. Encoded protein: CASSLLSSYNEQFF. V usage is TRBV5-6 and J usage is TRBJ2-1; no reliable D call. CDR1 is SGHDT and CDR2 is YYEEEE in the germline V gene. The CDR3 is made up of 14 amino acids. Trimming cost V 4 bases and J 4 bases, with 12 bases left between them.

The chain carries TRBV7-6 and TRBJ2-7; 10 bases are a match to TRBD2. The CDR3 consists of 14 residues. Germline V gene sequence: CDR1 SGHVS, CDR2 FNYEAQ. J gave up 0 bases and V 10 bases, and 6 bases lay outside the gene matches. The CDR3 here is CATTSGASSYEQYF. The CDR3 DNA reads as TGTGCCACCACTAGCGGGGCGAGCTCCTACGAGCAGTACTTC.

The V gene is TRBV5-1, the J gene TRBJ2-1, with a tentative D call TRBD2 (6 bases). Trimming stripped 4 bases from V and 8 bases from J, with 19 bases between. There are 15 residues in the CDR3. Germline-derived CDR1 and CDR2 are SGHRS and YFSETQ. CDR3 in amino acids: CASSLFRGGVDEQFF. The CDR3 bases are TGCGCCAGCAGCCTTTTTCGAGGCGGGGTGGATGAGCAGTTCTTC. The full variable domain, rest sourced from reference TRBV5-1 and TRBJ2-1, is KAGVTQTPRYLIKTRGQQVTLSCSPISGHRSVSWYQQTPGQGLQFLFEYFSETQRNKGNFPGRFSGRQFSNSRSEMNVSTLELGDSALYLCASSLFRGGVDEQFFGPGTRLTVL.

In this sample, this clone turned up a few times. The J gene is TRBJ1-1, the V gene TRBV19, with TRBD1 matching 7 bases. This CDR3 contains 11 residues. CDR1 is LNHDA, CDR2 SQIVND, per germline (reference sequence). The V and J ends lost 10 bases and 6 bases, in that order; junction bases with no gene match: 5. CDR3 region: CATRTGPEAFF. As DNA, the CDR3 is TGTGCCACTCGGACAGGCCCTGAAGCTTTCTTT. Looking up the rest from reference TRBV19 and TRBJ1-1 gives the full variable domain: DGGITQSPKYLFRKEGQNVTLSCEQNLNHDAMYWYRQDPGQGLRLIYYSQIVNDFQKGDIAEGYSVSREKKESFPLTVTSAQKNPTAFYLCATRTGPEAFFGQGTRLTVV.

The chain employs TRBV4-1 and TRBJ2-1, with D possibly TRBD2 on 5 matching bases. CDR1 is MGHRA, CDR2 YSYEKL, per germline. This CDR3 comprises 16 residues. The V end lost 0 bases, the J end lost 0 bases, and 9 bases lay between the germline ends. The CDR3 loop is CASSQEPAASYNEQFF. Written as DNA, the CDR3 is TGCGCCAGCAGCCAAGAACCAGCGGCCTCCTACAATGAGCAGTTCTTC.

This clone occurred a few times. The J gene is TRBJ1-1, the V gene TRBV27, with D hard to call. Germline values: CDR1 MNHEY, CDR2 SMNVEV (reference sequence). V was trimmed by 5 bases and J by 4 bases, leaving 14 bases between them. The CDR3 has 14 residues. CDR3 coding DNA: TGTGCCAGCAGTGGAGGTACAAGGGCCACTGAAGCTTTCTTT. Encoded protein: CASSGGTRATEAFF.